The subject of this entry is one T cell receptor (beta chain). There are 17 residues in the CDR3. V trimming: 3 bases; J trimming: 4 bases; junction bases outside the gene matches: 14. Germline CDR1 is SGHTA and CDR2 is FQGNSA. Repertoires were generated with immunoSEQ multiplex PCR, while TCRdb's copy carries only in-frame clones and drops some. The top ten hold 10% to 15% of the sample, which has roughly 130,000 clones, approximately 91% seen once. The entry originates in a study of PD-1 blockade in mismatch repair-deficient tumors. This chain joins TRBV7-2 and TRBJ2-7, with 8 bases matching TRBD2. This TCR was sampled from an adult with mismatch repair-deficient cancer. Sequences were derived from peripheral blood, sampled 70 to 72 weeks after starting pembrolizumab. CDR3 protein: CASSFAGLGLVAYEQYF. CDR3 coding DNA: TGTGCCAGCAGCTTTGCGGGACTGGGACTAGTCGCGTACGAGCAGTACTTC.